The 7 T cell receptor beta chains below all came from one sample that was sequenced in a study of blood T cell repertoires in COVID-19. Assay used: immunoSEQ multiplex PCR; TCRdb lists only in-frame clones, some missing. The sample has under 100,000 clones, about 90% seen once; the top ten hold more than 0.95%. The material sequenced was peripheral blood. Receptor source: a human donor in a cohort sampled during active COVID-19.

This chain uses TRBV7-9 with TRBJ2-5, with 7 bases identical to TRBD1. CDR1 and CDR2 from the germline V gene are SEHNR and FQNEAQ (reference sequence). The V gene end was trimmed by 6 bases and the J gene end by 2 bases; junction bases not matched to a gene: 6. The length of the CDR3 is 14 residues. CDR3: CASSPLGQQETQYF. The DNA of the CDR3 is TGTGCCAGCAGTCCACTGGGACAGCAAGAGACCCAGTACTTC.

The chain is built from TRBV4-2 and TRBJ1-1; tentative D call: TRBD1 (6 bases). V was pared by 2 bases and J by 0 bases, with 10 bases between. CDR3 size: 15 residues. Looked up from germline, CDR1 is LGHNA and CDR2 is YNFKEQ. The CDR3 spells CASSQSQGMNTEAFF. The DNA for the CDR3 is TGTGCCAGCAGCCAATCGCAGGGGATGAACACTGAAGCTTTCTTT.

The CDR3 region has the DNA TGTGCCAGCATCCGAAGCGGGACTTACAATGAGCAGTTCTTC. It encodes CASIRSGTYNEQFF. V usage is TRBV28 and J usage is TRBJ2-1; 7 bases line up with TRBD2. V was clipped by 7 bases and J by 4 bases; unmatched bases: 7. The CDR3 length is 14 residues. CDR1 MDHEN and CDR2 SYDVKM come from the germline V gene.

CDR3 amino acids: CASSSPVVTNEKLFF. The CDR3 DNA sequence: TGTGCCAGCAGCTCGCCAGTCGTGACTAATGAAAAACTGTTTTTT. The rearrangement uses TRBV7-9 and TRBJ1-4; D not certain. Trimming pared 4 bases from V and 2 bases from J, leaving 11 bases between. Germline V gene data show CDR1 as SEHNR and CDR2 as FQNEAQ (reference sequence). This CDR3 region has 15 residues.

This chain links TRBV7-2 with TRBJ2-2; D perhaps matches TRBD1 (6 bases). Trimming took 5 bases from V and 5 from J, leaving 9 bases between them. This CDR3 comprises 13 residues. Germline V lookup: CDR1 SGHTA, CDR2 FQGNSA. CDR3: CASSGQRTGELFF. In nucleotides, the CDR3 is TGTGCCAGCAGCGGACAGAGGACCGGGGAGCTGTTTTTT.

V gene TRBV27 combines with J gene TRBJ2-5; no reliable D call. Germline CDR1 and CDR2: MNHEY and SMNVEV (reference sequence). The ends were cut back, 2 bases at V and 4 bases at J, with 5 bases in the middle. The CDR3 runs 12 residues. CDR3 loop: CASSLVRETQYF. The CDR3 bases are TGTGCCAGCAGTTTAGTTAGAGAGACCCAGTACTTC.

This clone turned up a few times. The chain recombines TRBV27 with TRBJ2-7; TRBD2 matches 12 bases. CDR3 length: 17 amino acids. V shed 4 bases, J shed 1 base, and the junction held 8 bases outside the gene matches. The germline V gene has CDR1 MNHEY and CDR2 SMNVEV (reference sequence). Written as DNA, the CDR3 is TGTGCCAGCAGTTCAAGACTAGCGGGAGACGGGTCCTACGAGCAGTACTTC. As protein: CASSSRLAGDGSYEQYF.